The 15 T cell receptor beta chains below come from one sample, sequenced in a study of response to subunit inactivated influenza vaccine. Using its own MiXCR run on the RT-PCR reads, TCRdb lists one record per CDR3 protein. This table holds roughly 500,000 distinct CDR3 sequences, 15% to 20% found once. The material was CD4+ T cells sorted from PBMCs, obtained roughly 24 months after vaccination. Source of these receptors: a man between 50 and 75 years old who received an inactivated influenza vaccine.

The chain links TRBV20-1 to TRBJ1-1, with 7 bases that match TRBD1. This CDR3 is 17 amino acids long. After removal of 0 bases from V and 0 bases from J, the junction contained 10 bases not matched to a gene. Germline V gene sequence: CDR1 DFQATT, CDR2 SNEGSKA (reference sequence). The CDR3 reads CSARDQKTGTLNTEAFF. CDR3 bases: TGCAGTGCTAGAGATCAGAAGACAGGGACCTTGAACACTGAAGCTTTCTTT.

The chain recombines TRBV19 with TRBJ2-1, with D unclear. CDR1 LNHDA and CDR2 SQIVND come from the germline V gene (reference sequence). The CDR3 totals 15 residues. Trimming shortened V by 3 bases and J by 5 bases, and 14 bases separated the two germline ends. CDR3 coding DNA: TGTGCCAGTAGTATTACAGCCCAAACTAACAATGAGCAGTTCTTC. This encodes CASSITAQTNNEQFF. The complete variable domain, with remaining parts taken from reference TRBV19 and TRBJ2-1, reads DGGITQSPKYLFRKEGQNVTLSCEQNLNHDAMYWYRQDPGQGLRLIYYSQIVNDFQKGDIAEGYSVSREKKESFPLTVTSAQKNPTAFYLCASSITAQTNNEQFFGPGTRLTVL.

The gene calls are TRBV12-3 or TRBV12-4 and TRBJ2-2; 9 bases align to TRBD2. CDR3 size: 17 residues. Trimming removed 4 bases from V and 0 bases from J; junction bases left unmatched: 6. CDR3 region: CASSYSGLAANTGELFF. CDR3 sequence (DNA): TGTGCCAGCAGTTACTCGGGACTAGCCGCGAACACCGGGGAGCTGTTTTTT.

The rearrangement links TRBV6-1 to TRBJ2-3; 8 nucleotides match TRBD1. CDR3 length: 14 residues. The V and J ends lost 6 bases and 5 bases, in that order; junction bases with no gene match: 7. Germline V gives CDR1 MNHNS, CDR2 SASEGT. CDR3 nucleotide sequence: TGTGCCAGCAGGAGGGCAGGGGGCAAAGATACGCAGTATTTT. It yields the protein CASRRAGGKDTQYF.

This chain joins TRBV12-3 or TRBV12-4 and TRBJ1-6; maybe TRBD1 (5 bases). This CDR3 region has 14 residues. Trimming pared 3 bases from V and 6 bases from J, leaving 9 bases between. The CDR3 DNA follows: TGTGCCAGCAGTTTTAGGGACGGTAATTCACCCCTCCACTTT. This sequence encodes CASSFRDGNSPLHF.

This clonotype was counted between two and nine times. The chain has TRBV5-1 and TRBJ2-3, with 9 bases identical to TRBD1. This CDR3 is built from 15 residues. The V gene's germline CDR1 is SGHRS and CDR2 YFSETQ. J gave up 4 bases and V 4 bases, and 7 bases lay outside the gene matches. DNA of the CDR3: TGCGCCAGCAGCCTGTTGGGACAGGGATCAGATACGCAGTATTTT. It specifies CASSLLGQGSDTQYF.

The CDR3 protein is CASSSGLRPDTQYF. DNA for the CDR3: TGTGCCAGCAGCTCGGGACTTCGCCCCGATACGCAGTATTTT. The chain couples TRBV7-2 to TRBJ2-3; D perhaps matches TRBD2 (6 bases). CDR3 length: 14 residues. Germline loops: CDR1 SGHTA, CDR2 FQGNSA. Trimming cost V 4 bases and J 6 bases, with 14 bases left between them.

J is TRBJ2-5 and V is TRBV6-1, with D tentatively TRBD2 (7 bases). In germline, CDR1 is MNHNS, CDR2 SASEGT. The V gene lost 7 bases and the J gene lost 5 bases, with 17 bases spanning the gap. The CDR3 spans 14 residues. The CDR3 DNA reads TGTGCCAGCATGCGGGGGCCCCAGGGGGAGACCCAGTACTTC. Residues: CASMRGPQGETQYF.

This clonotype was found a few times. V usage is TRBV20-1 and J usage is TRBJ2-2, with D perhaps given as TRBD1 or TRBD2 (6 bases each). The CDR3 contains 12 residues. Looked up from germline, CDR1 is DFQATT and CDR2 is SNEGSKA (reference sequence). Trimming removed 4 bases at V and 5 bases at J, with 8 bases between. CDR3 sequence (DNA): TGCAGTGCTATAGGGGGGACCGGGGAGCTGTTTTTT. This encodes CSAIGGTGELFF.

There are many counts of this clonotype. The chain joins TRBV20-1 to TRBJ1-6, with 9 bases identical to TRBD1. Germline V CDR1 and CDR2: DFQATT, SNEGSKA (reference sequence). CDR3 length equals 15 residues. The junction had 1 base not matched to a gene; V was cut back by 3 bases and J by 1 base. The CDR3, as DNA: TGCAGTGCTAGGGACAGGGGATCCTATAATTCACCCCTCCACTTT. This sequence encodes CSARDRGSYNSPLHF.

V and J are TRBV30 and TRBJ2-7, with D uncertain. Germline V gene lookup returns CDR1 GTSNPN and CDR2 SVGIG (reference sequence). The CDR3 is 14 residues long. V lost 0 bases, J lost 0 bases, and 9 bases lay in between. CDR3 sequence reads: CAWSVGSDSYEQYF. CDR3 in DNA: TGTGCCTGGAGTGTTGGTTCGGACTCCTACGAGCAGTACTTC.

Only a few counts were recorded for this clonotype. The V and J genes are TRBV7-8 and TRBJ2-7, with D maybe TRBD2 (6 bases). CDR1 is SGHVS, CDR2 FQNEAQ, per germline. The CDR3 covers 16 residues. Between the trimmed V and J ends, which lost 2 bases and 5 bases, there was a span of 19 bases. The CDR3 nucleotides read TGTGCCAGCAGCTTACGGCTAGCGCCCTCGTGGGACGAGCAGTACTTC. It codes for CASSLRLAPSWDEQYF.

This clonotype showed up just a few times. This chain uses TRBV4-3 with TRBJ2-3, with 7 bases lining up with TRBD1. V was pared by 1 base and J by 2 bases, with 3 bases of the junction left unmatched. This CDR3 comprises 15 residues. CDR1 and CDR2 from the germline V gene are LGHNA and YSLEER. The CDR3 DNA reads TGCGCCAGCAGCCAAGGGGACAGCTACACAGATACGCAGTATTTT. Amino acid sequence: CASSQGDSYTDTQYF.

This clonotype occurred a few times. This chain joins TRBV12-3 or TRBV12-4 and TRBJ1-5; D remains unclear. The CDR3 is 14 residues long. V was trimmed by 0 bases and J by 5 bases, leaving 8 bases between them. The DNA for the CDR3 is TGTGCCAGCAGTTTAGCAGGGAGACATCAGCCCCAGCATTTT. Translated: CASSLAGRHQPQHF.

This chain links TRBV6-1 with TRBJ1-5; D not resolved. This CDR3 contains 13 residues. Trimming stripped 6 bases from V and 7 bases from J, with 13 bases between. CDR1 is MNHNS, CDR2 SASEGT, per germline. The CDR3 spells CASRGENGQPQHF. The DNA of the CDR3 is TGTGCCAGCAGAGGTGAGAACGGGCAGCCCCAGCATTTT.